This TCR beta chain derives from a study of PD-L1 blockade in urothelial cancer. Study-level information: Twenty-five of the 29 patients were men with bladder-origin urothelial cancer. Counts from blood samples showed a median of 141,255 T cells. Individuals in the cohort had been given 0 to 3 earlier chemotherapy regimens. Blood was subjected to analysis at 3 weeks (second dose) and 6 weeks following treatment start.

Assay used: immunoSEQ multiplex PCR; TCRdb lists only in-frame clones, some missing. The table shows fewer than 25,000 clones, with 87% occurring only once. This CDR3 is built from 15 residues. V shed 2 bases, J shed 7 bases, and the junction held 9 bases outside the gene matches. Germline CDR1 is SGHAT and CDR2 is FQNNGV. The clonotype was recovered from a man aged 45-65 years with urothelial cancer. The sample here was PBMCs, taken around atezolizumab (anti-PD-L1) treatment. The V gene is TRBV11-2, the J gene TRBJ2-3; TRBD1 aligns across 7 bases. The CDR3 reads CASSLLTGAQNTQYF. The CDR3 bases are TGTGCCAGCAGCTTACTCACAGGGGCACAAAATACGCAGTATTTT.